The 5 T cell receptor beta chains listed next were all sequenced from one sample in a study of blood T cell repertoires in COVID-19. Produced via immunoSEQ multiplex PCR; TCRdb's table is partial and in-frame only. The sample lists a few hundred thousand clones, 80% to 90% occurring once. Sequencing used PBMCs or T cells enriched from blood (not recorded which). These receptors came from a woman in her fifties or sixties who had recovered from COVID-19.

This sequence joins TRBV10-3 and TRBJ1-5, with a weak D call TRBD1 (5 bases). V lost 7 bases and J lost 4, with 14 bases in between. CDR3 length equals 14 residues. CDR1 and CDR2 (germline): ENHRY, SYGVKD. The CDR3 is CAINDGGVNQPQHF. Here the CDR3 DNA reads TGTGCCATCAACGATGGGGGGGTGAATCAGCCCCAGCATTTT.

The chain links TRBV25-1 to TRBJ1-1, with a tentative D call TRBD1 (6 bases). Trimming took 4 bases from V and 5 from J, leaving 11 bases between them. Per germline, CDR1 MGHDK and CDR2 SYGVNS. The CDR3 consists of 13 residues. DNA for the CDR3: TGTGCCAGCAGTGTGTCAGGGGTTACTGAAGCTTTCTTT. Residues: CASSVSGVTEAFF. The full variable domain, in which reference TRBV25-1 and TRBJ1-1 provide the parts outside the CDR3, is EADIYQTPRYLVIGTGKKITLECSQTMGHDKMYWYQQDPGMELHLIHYSYGVNSTEKGDLSSESTVSRIRTEHFPLTLESARPSHTSQYLCASSVSGVTEAFFGQGTRLTVV.

The J gene is TRBJ1-5, the V gene TRBV7-2, with D possibly TRBD1 on 5 matching bases. The ends were cut back, 1 base at V and 3 bases at J, with 10 bases in the middle. Germline CDR1 and CDR2: SGHTA and FQGNSA. There are 15 residues in the CDR3. The DNA for the CDR3 is TGTGCCAGCAGCTTAGTTTCAGGGAACAATCAGCCCCAGCATTTT. It specifies CASSLVSGNNQPQHF.

The V and J genes are TRBV7-2 and TRBJ1-1, with 9 bases identical to TRBD1. CDR1 is SGHTA, CDR2 FQGNSA, per germline. V lost 3 bases, J lost 5 bases, and 4 bases stayed unmatched. The CDR3 contains 14 residues. The chain's CDR3 is CASSLGTGRTEAFF. CDR3 nucleotide sequence: TGTGCCAGCAGCTTGGGGACAGGGCGGACTGAAGCTTTCTTT.

The DNA for the CDR3 is TGTGCCAGCCAGGGGGAAGAAGAGACCCAGTACTTC. The encoded protein is CASQGEEETQYF. The rearrangement joins TRBV2 to TRBJ2-5, with 7 bases fitting TRBD1. Germline CDR1 and CDR2: SNHLY and FYNNEI. Losses at the gene ends were 8 bases for V and 3 bases for J; bases not matched to a gene: 3. The length of the CDR3 is 12 residues. The full variable domain, completed using reference TRBV2 and TRBJ2-5, is EPEVTQTPSHQVTQMGQEVILRCVPISNHLYFYWYRQILGQKVEFLVSFYNNEISEKSEIFDDQFSVERPDGSNFTLKIRSTKLEDSAMYFCASQGEEETQYFGPGTRLLVL.